The next 5 T cell receptor beta chains were all read from a single sample in a study of T cells in Graves' hyperthyroidism and ophthalmopathy. From RNA transcripts, TCR beta CDR3 regions were amplified. Carried out on the TCR CDR3, a first-round RT-PCR used the HTBI primer set. TCRdb fed the multiplex PCR reads into MiXCR, producing one record per CDR3 protein. The sample consists of about 210,000 distinct CDR3 sequences, roughly a sixth of them appearing once. The specimen was blood. The receptors derive from a man aged 50 to 60 with Graves' hyperthyroidism.

This clonotype has a count of ten or more. CDR3 protein: CASSRAGEESNEQFF. CDR3 DNA: TGTGCCAGCAGTAGGGCGGGAGAGGAGTCCAATGAGCAGTTCTTC. The chain carries TRBV6-1 and TRBJ2-1; 7 bases align to TRBD2. The ends lost 5 bases at V and 6 bases at J; junction bases unmatched: 10. Germline lookup yields CDR1 MNHNS and CDR2 SASEGT. The CDR3 contains 15 residues.

This clonotype has a handful of counts. The J gene is TRBJ1-1, the V gene TRBV5-1; D unclear. Germline loops: CDR1 SGHRS, CDR2 YFSETQ. V lost 5 bases to trimming and J lost 1 base, with 12 bases between them. CDR3 size: 14 residues. This CDR3 reads CASSQLSTNTEAFF. CDR3 nucleotide sequence: TGCGCCAGCAGTCAACTCTCGACGAACACTGAAGCTTTCTTT.

This clonotype came up a few times. The genes are TRBV5-1 and TRBJ2-5, with 7 bases that match TRBD1. The J segment lost 2 bases and the V segment lost 5 bases, leaving 3 bases of the junction unmatched. This CDR3 region has 13 residues. From germline, CDR1 is SGHRS and CDR2 YFSETQ. This CDR3 is CASRGDSQETQYF. The CDR3 region has the DNA TGCGCCAGCAGAGGGGACAGTCAAGAGACCCAGTACTTC.

Note on this clonotype: A much larger clone sits a single nucleotide away, making a read error possible. This rearrangement joins TRBV2 to TRBJ2-3, with 14 bases that match TRBD2. Germline V gene lookup returns CDR1 SNHLY and CDR2 FYNNEI. The trim removed 2 bases at V and 4 bases at J, leaving 5 bases unmatched. CDR3 length: 17 amino acids. CDR3 nucleotide sequence: TGTGCCAGCAGTGAAAGGACTAGCGGGGGGAGGGCAGATACGCAGTATTTT. It translates to CASSERTSGGRADTQYF. Based on the CDR3 plus reference TRBV2 and TRBJ2-3, the full variable domain is EPEVTQTPSHQVTQMGQEVILRCVPISNHLYFYWYRQILGQKVEFLVSFYNNEISEKSEIFDDQFSVERPDGSNFTLKIRSTKLEDSAMYFCASSERTSGGRADTQYFGPGTRLTVL.

This clonotype was observed at least ten times. V is TRBV3-1 and J is TRBJ1-1; 8 bases match TRBD1. The V segment lost 4 bases and the J segment 3 bases; nucleotides outside the gene matches: 13. In germline, CDR1 is LGHDT, CDR2 YNNKEL (reference sequence). The CDR3 loop spans 17 amino acids. CDR3 protein: CASSPARGLIGHTEAFF. The CDR3 DNA follows: TGTGCCAGCAGCCCCGCCAGGGGGCTAATCGGGCACACTGAAGCTTTCTTT.